This TCR beta chain stems from a study of blood T cell repertoires in COVID-19 (TCRdb year 2020). Looking at the study overall: Collaborator samples came from the United States, Italy and Spain and covered acute and convalescent phases of COVID-19. Where HLA class I and class II types were available, the types were taken from metadata supplied by the sample provider, not from assay-based typing. Samples came from the ongoing ImmuneRACE study (first 160 participants) plus 1,254 subjects from 6 global collaborators. The repertoires were released in a freely available public database meant as a resource for research on the immune response to SARS-CoV-2. Deeply sampled blood TCRbeta repertoires from subjects exposed to, actively infected with, or recovered from COVID-19 were included in the dataset. A de-identified subject ID, COVID-19 status, age in years and sex were almost always included in the sample metadata. The prospective study material was composed of cDNA or gDNA derived from T cells, B-cell-depleted T cells, or PBMCs. Study-wide findings and limitations: The amount of clinical and demographic metadata varied by source and participant and was provided uncurated.

Trimming removed 6 bases from V and 14 bases from J, leaving 29 bases between the germline ends. From the germline V gene, CDR1 is SNHLY and CDR2 is FYNNEI. From the cysteine up to the phenylalanine, the CDR3 has a length of 16 residues. Here the CDR3 DNA is all that survives: 48 bases in frame from base 1. As to this clone: The antigen this receptor binds is unknown. No base quality values were provided; no much bigger clone lies one nucleotide off.

Whole blood was collected in K2EDTA tubes by collaborating institutions according to the institutions' own protocols. For TCRbeta analysis, collaborators shipped samples in one of three forms: frozen whole blood, isolated PBMCs, or DNA extracted from either of those sample types. The immunoSEQ Assay, a bias-controlled multiplex PCR, was used to amplify TCRbeta CDR3 regions from genomic DNA. In the original analysis: Within the assay, amplification of reference gene primers was used to estimate how many nucleated cells each sample contained. To quantify the absolute abundance of each unique TCRbeta CDR3 rearrangement, sequence reads were collapsed and filtered. For each sample, productive Simpson clonality was calculated as the square root of Simpson's diversity index over productive rearrangements. TCRdb retrieved this table from immuneACCESS and kept in-frame rearrangements only. Not all clones are present; in checked studies, unresolved V genes account for under half, and no reason is known for the remainder. V and J calls and clone size are those listed in that table; D and trimming were worked out from the DNA. Across this sample there are 45,000 to 50,000 clones, with 82% seen only once. Approximately 7% of the sample belongs to the ten largest clones.

Here the chain combines TRBV2 and TRBJ2-1, and TRBD1 may be the D gene, going by 5 matching bases. The specimen sequenced was peripheral blood. The receptor was derived from a man between 40 and 49 years old with acute or convalescent COVID-19. The DNA reads as follows: TGTGCCAGCAGAGGGTGGCAGGGAATCGCCCCAATGGCGGAGTTCTTC. It is translated as CASRGWQGIAPMAEFF.